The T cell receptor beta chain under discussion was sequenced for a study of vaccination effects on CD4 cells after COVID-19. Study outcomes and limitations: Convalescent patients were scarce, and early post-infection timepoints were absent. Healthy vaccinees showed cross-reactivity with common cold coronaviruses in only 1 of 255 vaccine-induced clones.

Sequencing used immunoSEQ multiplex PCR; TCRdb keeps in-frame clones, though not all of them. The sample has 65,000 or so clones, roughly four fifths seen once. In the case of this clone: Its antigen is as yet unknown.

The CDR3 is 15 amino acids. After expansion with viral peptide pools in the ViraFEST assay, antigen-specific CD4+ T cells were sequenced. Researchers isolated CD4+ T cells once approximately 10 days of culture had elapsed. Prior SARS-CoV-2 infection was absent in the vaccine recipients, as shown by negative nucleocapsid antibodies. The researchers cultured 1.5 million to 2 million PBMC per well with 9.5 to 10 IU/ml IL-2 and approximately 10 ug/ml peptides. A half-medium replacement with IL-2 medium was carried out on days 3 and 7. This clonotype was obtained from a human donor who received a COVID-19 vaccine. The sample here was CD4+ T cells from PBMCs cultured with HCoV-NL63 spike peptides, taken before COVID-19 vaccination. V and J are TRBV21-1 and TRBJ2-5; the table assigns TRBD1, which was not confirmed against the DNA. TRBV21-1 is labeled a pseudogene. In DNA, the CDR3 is TGTGCCAGCAGCAAACCCCAGGGGTGGCGAGAGACCCAGTACTTC. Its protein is CASSKPQGWRETQYF.